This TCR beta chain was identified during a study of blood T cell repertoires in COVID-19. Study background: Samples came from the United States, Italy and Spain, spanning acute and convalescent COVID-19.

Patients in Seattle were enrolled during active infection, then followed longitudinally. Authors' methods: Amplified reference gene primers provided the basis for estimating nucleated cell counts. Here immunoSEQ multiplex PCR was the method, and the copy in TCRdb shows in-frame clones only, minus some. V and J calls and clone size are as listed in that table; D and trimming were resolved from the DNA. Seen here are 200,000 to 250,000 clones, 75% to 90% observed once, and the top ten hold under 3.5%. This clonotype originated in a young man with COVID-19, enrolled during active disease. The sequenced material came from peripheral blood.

CDR3 residues: CASSNKQGWRNTIYF. The DNA of the CDR3 is TGTGCCAGCAGCAACAAACAGGGTTGGCGAAACACCATATATTTT. This chain links TRBV11-2 with TRBJ1-3, with a possible D match to TRBD1 (6 bases). Trimming took off 5 bases at V and 5 bases at J, with 16 bases between the two ends. There are 15 residues in the CDR3. From germline, CDR1 is SGHAT and CDR2 FQNNGV.